This entry is about one T cell receptor (beta chain). PCR was performed using 60 Vbeta and 13 Jbeta primers. Profiling relied on immunoSEQ multiplex PCR, and the TCRdb table lists in-frame clones only, not all of them. The sample has 150,000 to 250,000 clones, roughly 80% seen once. With 1 base removed from V and 0 bases from J, the gap between germline ends came to 11 bases. The CDR3 is 16 residues long. CDR1 is LGHNA, CDR2 YSLEER, per germline. This sample was taken from a study of cytomegalovirus exposure and HLA in healthy donors. V usage is TRBV4-3 and J usage is TRBJ2-3; tentative D call: TRBD1 (5 bases). Sequencing was done on a sample of PBMCs. This clonotype was obtained from a woman aged 45-65 years in good health and CMV-seropositive. The CDR3: CASSQGFQGSTDTQYF. The CDR3, as DNA: TGCGCCAGCAGCCAAGGTTTTCAGGGTAGCACAGATACGCAGTATTTT.